This T cell receptor beta chain was obtained from a study of CD8 T cells in Susac syndrome. The RNA input was 0.5 to 1 ug, and it was reverse transcribed with random hexamers. Coverage of TCR beta CDR3 amplification by immunoSEQ multiplex PCR extended to 54 Vbeta and 13 Jbeta. TCRdb re-derived calls from the immunoSEQ multiplex PCR reads in MiXCR, one entry per CDR3 protein. The sample lists some 77,000 distinct CDR3 sequences, 93% seen once, with 0.52% in the top ten. TCR beta from blood CD8+ and CD4+ T cells was sequenced. Through negative isolation, CD4+ and CD8+ T cells were obtained, while TEMRA cells were enriched using FACS. The CDR3 has 15 amino acids. V lost 5 bases to trimming and J lost 8 bases, with 19 bases between them. The germline V gene has CDR1 MGHDK and CDR2 SYGVNS.

Sequencing input: CD4+ T cells from PBMCs. This chain uses TRBV25-1 with TRBJ2-1; D might be TRBD2 (6 bases). The source is a human donor with Susac syndrome. The CDR3 DNA reads as TGTGCCAGCAGTCCCATTAGCGGTGGCTTGGATGAGCAGTTCTTC. Translating it yields CASSPISGGLDEQFF.